Shown below are 2 T cell receptor beta chains from a single sample sequenced in a study of cytomegalovirus exposure and HLA in healthy donors. The primer mix had 60 Vbeta and 13 Jbeta primers. Libraries were prepared by immunoSEQ multiplex PCR; TCRdb keeps only in-frame clonotypes and omits some of them. The table records about 200,000 clones, approximately 80% of them present only once. Sequencing was performed on PBMCs. The receptor set was obtained from a male donor in good health and CMV-seronegative.

The V call is TRBV7-9, the J call TRBJ1-5, with D perhaps TRBD1 (6 bases). This CDR3 contains 14 residues. The germline CDR1 and CDR2 sequences are SEHNR and FQNEAQ (reference sequence). Trimming cost V 4 bases and J 3 bases, with 10 bases left between them. The CDR3 DNA reads TGTGCCAGCAGCTCCGGACAGCCCAATCAGCCCCAGCATTTT. The encoded protein is CASSSGQPNQPQHF.

The V and J genes are TRBV14 and TRBJ2-2; 8 nucleotides line up with TRBD2. The CDR3 length is 14 residues. Germline-derived CDR1 and CDR2 are SGHDN and FVKESK. V shed 4 bases, J shed 6 bases, and the junction held 4 bases outside the gene matches. CDR3: CASSLGLAPGELFF. CDR3 nucleotide sequence: TGTGCCAGCAGCCTCGGACTAGCACCCGGGGAGCTGTTTTTT.